This TCR beta chain was found in a study of PD-1 blockade in mismatch repair-deficient tumors. CDR1 is SGHTA, CDR2 FQGNSA, per germline. Trimming shortened V by 2 bases and J by 0 bases, and 8 bases separated the two germline ends. The CDR3 has 15 residues. This clone was recorded once. Sequenced by immunoSEQ multiplex PCR; TCRdb stores in-frame clones only, minus some. The table has about 63,000 clones, about 91% seen once. This sequence originates from an adult with mismatch repair-deficient cancer. The sample here was peripheral blood, taken 52 weeks after starting pembrolizumab. The chain combines TRBV7-2 with TRBJ2-4; TRBD1 might be the D (6 bases). CDR3: CASSLQGLAKNIQYF. The CDR3 region has the DNA TGTGCCAGCAGCTTACAGGGGCTAGCCAAAAACATTCAGTACTTC. Looking up the rest from reference TRBV7-2 and TRBJ2-4 gives the full variable domain: GAGVSQSPSNKVTEKGKDVELRCDPISGHTALYWYRQSLGQGLEFLIYFQGNSAPDKSGLPSDRFSAERTGGSVSTLTIQRTQQEDSAVYLCASSLQGLAKNIQYFGAGTRLSVL.